This T cell receptor beta chain stems from a study of vaccination effects on CD4 cells after COVID-19. The V and J ends lost 2 bases and 7 bases, in that order; junction bases with no gene match: 1. The CDR3 loop spans 12 amino acids. A remark on this clone: Its antigen is still unknown.

Pools of viral peptides were used by the ViraFEST assay to expand antigen-specific CD4+ T cells ahead of sequencing. With 9 to 11 days of culture completed, CD4+ T cells were isolated. Nucleocapsid antibodies were negative in the vaccine recipients, who had never had SARS-CoV-2 infection. Some clones are missing from TCRdb's copy, which holds only in-frame ones; the method was immunoSEQ multiplex PCR. This sample has roughly 30,000 clones; approximately 73% occur once, and the top ten carry about 27%. This receptor was taken from a human donor who received a COVID-19 vaccine. V usage is TRBV12-3 or TRBV12-4 and J usage is TRBJ1-2; 7 bases fit TRBD1. Sequenced here: CD4+ T cells from PBMCs cultured with HCoV-OC43 spike peptides, sampled before COVID-19 vaccination. Subset meaning: HCoV-OC43 spike overlapping peptide pool stimulation. CDR3 in amino acids: CASSLQGGGYTF. The CDR3 DNA sequence: TGTGCCAGCAGTTTACAGGGGGGTGGCTACACCTTC.